Below, 13 T cell receptor beta chains from the same sample are listed, as sequenced in a study of T cell responses to AZD1222 COVID-19 vaccine. The assay was immunoSEQ multiplex PCR, and TCRdb's table has in-frame clones only and misses some. The sample lists approximately 130,000 clones, about nine tenths occurring once. The specimen comprised peripheral blood, sampled 28 days after the second AZD1222 dose. The receptors originated from an adult who received the AZD1222 COVID-19 vaccine.

The chain links TRBV5-4 to TRBJ1-5, with D possibly being TRBD1 (5 bases). CDR3 size: 14 residues. Germline V CDR1 and CDR2: SGHNT, YYREEE (reference sequence). The V end lost 1 base, the J end lost 9 bases, and 14 bases lay between the germline ends. CDR3 loop: CASSLYGTSGPQHF. For the CDR3, the DNA is TGTGCCAGCAGCTTGTATGGGACCTCGGGGCCCCAGCATTTT. Variable domain in full (rest from reference TRBV5-4 and TRBJ1-5): ETGVTQSPTHLIKTRGQQVTLRCSSQSGHNTVSWYQQALGQGPQFIFQYYREEENGRGNFPPRFSGLQFPNYSSELNVNALELDDSALYLCASSLYGTSGPQHFGDGTRLSIL.

The V gene is TRBV3-1 (or the pseudogene TRBV3-2), the J gene TRBJ2-2, with 7 bases aligning to TRBD1. The V gene's germline CDR1 is LGHDT and CDR2 YNNKEL (reference sequence). The CDR3 consists of 19 residues. Unmatched junction bases numbered 17, after V lost 2 bases and J lost 5 bases. This CDR3 is CASSQPSYGQAGRTGELFF. The CDR3 region has the DNA TGTGCCAGCAGCCAACCATCGTACGGACAGGCAGGGCGGACCGGGGAGCTGTTTTTT.

The chain couples TRBV18 to TRBJ2-7, with 8 bases identical to TRBD2. V shed 1 base and J 6 bases; nucleotides not matched to a gene: 5. From germline, CDR1 is KGHSH and CDR2 LQKENI. This CDR3 has 14 residues. CDR3 DNA sequence: TGTGCCAGCTCACCACGCCAGGGACTAGGCGAGCAGTACTTC. This sequence encodes CASSPRQGLGEQYF.

The chain carries TRBV10-2 and TRBJ1-3; D ambiguous. Trimming cost V 6 bases and J 4 bases, with 7 bases left between them. The germline V gene encodes CDR1 WSHSY and CDR2 SAAADI. The CDR3 is 12 residues long. The CDR3 protein is CASRGNGNTIYF. The CDR3 bases are TGCGCCAGCAGGGGAAACGGAAACACCATATATTTT.

This chain connects TRBV27 to TRBJ1-1, with D possibly TRBD1 on 6 matching bases. This CDR3 is 16 amino acids long. Trimming cost V 2 bases and J 6 bases, with 19 bases left between them. Per the germline V gene, CDR1 is MNHEY and CDR2 is SMNVEV (reference sequence). The CDR3: CASSLTPRGGRAEAFF. The CDR3 coding sequence is TGTGCCAGCAGTTTAACCCCCAGGGGCGGGAGGGCTGAAGCTTTCTTT.

The chain employs TRBV30 and TRBJ1-5; D is possibly TRBD1 (6 bases). V was clipped by 8 bases and J by 0 bases, with 20 bases between them. This CDR3 region has 16 residues. Germline lookup yields CDR1 GTSNPN and CDR2 SVGIG (reference sequence). CDR3 residues: CAARRGDPYSNQPQHF. Written as DNA, the CDR3 is TGTGCCGCACGGAGGGGGGACCCCTATAGCAATCAGCCCCAGCATTTT.

The gene calls are TRBV19 and TRBJ1-5; 8 bases match TRBD1. V lost 5 bases, J lost 3 bases, and 6 bases stayed unmatched. The CDR3 extends over 15 amino acids. Per germline, CDR1 LNHDA and CDR2 SQIVND (reference sequence). The CDR3 loop is CASSADRVDNQPQHF. For the CDR3, the DNA is TGTGCCAGTAGTGCGGACAGGGTTGACAATCAGCCCCAGCATTTT.

This rearrangement joins TRBV4-3 to TRBJ1-1; D might be TRBD1 (6 bases). Germline lookup yields CDR1 LGHNA and CDR2 YSLEER. The germline V and J ends were trimmed by 3 bases and 1 base, with 9 bases remaining between them. The CDR3 is 14 residues long. CDR3: CASSHSRGNTEAFF. CDR3 sequence (DNA): TGCGCCAGCAGCCACAGCAGGGGGAACACTGAAGCTTTCTTT.

This chain uses TRBV30 with TRBJ2-5; 12 bases are a match to TRBD1. This CDR3 has 15 residues. Trimming removed 5 bases from V and 5 bases from J; junction bases left unmatched: 9. Germline assignment: CDR1 GTSNPN and CDR2 SVGIG (reference sequence). The CDR3: CAWLGQGARRETQYF. The CDR3 bases are TGTGCCTGGCTGGGACAGGGGGCGCGACGGGAGACCCAGTACTTC.

This clone was found once. This rearrangement joins TRBV2 to TRBJ1-2, with 8 bases fitting TRBD1. Germline V gene sequence: CDR1 SNHLY, CDR2 FYNNEI. This CDR3 region has 13 residues. In DNA, the CDR3 is TGTGTCCTCCAGGGACAGGATAACTATGGCTACACCTTC. As protein: CVLQGQDNYGYTF.

This clone was observed a few times. The chain has TRBV7-3 and TRBJ2-7, with D unclear. V lost 0 bases to trimming and J lost 5 bases, with 8 bases between them. The CDR3 consists of 13 residues. Germline CDR1 reads SGHTA; CDR2 reads FQGTGA. Here the CDR3 reads CASSLTVGNEQYF. CDR3 DNA sequence: TGTGCCAGCAGCTTAACGGTAGGGAACGAGCAGTACTTC.

The chain has TRBV3-1 (or the pseudogene TRBV3-2) and TRBJ2-7, with D possibly being TRBD2 (5 bases). The CDR3 extends over 14 amino acids. Trimming left V 0 bases short and J 3 bases short, with 9 bases between. Germline values: CDR1 LGHDT, CDR2 YNNKEL (reference sequence). CDR3 sequence (DNA): TGTGCCAGCAGCCAAGAGGGCGCGGGCTACGAGCAGTACTTC. Translating gives CASSQEGAGYEQYF.

The genes are TRBV27 and TRBJ1-5; D not certain. CDR3 length: 12 residues. Germline CDR1 is MNHEY and CDR2 is SMNVEV (reference sequence). V was cut by 5 bases and J by 6 bases, with 8 bases left in between. The CDR3 loop is CASSLRGQPQHF. The CDR3 nucleotides are TGTGCCAGCAGTCTACGAGGTCAGCCCCAGCATTTT.